What follows describes a single T cell receptor beta chain. Its antigen is as yet unknown. Sequencing was performed with immunoSEQ multiplex PCR; in TCRdb, only in-frame clones are kept and a portion is missing. The sample lists 20,000 to 25,000 clones; more than 75% were seen once. This entry comes from a study of OX40 agonist ivuxolimab in advanced cancers. Study-wide results and caveats: The mean number of expanded clones was higher in CD8+ T cells than in CD4+. Partial responders at 0.1-3.0 mg/kg showed near-lowest clonal expansion.

The germline V gene has CDR1 LGHNT and CDR2 FRNRAP. This CDR3 spans 12 amino acids. V lost 3 bases and J lost 4, with 4 bases in between. This TCR was sampled from an adult with an advanced solid tumor such as melanoma, head and neck, liver or kidney cancer. This chain connects TRBV12-5 to TRBJ2-1; the D is unclear. Specimen: CD4+ or CD8+ T cells sorted from blood, collected in a trial of the OX40 agonist ivuxolimab. In nucleotides, the CDR3 is TGTGCTAGTGGTTTCTCTTACAATGAGCAGTTCTTC. Translation: CASGFSYNEQFF.